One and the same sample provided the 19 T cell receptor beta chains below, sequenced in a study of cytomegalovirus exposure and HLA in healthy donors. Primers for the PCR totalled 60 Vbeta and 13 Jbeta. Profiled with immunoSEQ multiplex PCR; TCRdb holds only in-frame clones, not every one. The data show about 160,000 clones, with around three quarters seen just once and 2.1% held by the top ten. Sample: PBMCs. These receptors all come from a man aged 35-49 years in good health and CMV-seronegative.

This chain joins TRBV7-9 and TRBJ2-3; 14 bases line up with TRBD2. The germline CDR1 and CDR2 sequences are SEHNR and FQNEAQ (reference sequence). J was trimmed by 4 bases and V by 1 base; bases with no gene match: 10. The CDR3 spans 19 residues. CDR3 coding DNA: TGTGCCAGCAGCTTAGGCGGGGGACTAGCGGGAGATGGCGCAGATACGCAGTATTTT. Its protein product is CASSLGGGLAGDGADTQYF.

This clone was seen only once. Here the CDR3 reads CASRQDRASYGYTF. CDR3 nucleotide sequence: TGTGCCAGCAGACAAGACAGAGCTTCTTATGGCTACACCTTC. V gene TRBV28 combines with J gene TRBJ1-2; possible D gene TRBD1, 5 bases. V lost 6 bases and J 5 bases, leaving 16 bases between the germline ends. Germline assignment: CDR1 MDHEN and CDR2 SYDVKM. The CDR3 extends over 14 amino acids.

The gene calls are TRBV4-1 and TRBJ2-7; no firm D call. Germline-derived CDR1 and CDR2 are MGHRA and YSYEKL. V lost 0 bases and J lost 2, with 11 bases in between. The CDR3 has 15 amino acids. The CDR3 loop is CASSQDDSLTYEQYF. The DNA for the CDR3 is TGCGCCAGCAGCCAAGATGACTCACTTACCTACGAGCAGTACTTC.

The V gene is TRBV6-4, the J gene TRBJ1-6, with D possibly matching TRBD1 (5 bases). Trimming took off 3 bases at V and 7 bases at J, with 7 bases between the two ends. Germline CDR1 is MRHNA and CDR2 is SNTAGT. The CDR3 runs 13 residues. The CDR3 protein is CASSEGGNSPLHF. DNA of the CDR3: TGTGCCAGCAGTGAGGGGGGGAATTCACCCCTCCACTTT.

The CDR3: CASSLGGWAGEQYF. CDR3 nucleotides: TGTGCCAGCAGCTTGGGAGGTTGGGCGGGAGAGCAGTACTTC. V and J are TRBV5-4 and TRBJ2-7, with a tentative D call TRBD2 (6 bases). V was trimmed by 0 bases and J by 7 bases, leaving 14 bases between them. The CDR3 runs to 14 residues. The V gene's germline CDR1 is SGHNT and CDR2 YYREEE (reference sequence).

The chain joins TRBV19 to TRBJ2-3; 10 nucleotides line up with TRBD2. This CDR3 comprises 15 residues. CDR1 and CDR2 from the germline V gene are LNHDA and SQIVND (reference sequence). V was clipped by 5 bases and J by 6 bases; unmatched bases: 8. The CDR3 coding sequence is TGTGCCAGTAGTCGGAGGGCTAGCGGGAGCGATACGCAGTATTTT. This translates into CASSRRASGSDTQYF. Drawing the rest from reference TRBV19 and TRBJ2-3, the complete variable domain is DGGITQSPKYLFRKEGQNVTLSCEQNLNHDAMYWYRQDPGQGLRLIYYSQIVNDFQKGDIAEGYSVSREKKESFPLTVTSAQKNPTAFYLCASSRRASGSDTQYFGPGTRLTVL.

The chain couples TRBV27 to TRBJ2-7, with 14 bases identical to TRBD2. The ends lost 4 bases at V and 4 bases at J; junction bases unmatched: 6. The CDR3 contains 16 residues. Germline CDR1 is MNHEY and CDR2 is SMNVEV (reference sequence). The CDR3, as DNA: TGTGCCAGCAGTTGGGGACTAGCGGGAGTTGGTTACGAGCAGTACTTC. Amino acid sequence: CASSWGLAGVGYEQYF.

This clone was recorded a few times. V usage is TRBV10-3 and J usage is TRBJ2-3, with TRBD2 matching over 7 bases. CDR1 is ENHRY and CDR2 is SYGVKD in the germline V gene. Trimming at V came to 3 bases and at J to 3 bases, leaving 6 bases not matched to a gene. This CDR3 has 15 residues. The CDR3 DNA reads TGTGCCATCAGTGATGAGCGGGATCGTACAGATACGCAGTATTTT. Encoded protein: CAISDERDRTDTQYF.

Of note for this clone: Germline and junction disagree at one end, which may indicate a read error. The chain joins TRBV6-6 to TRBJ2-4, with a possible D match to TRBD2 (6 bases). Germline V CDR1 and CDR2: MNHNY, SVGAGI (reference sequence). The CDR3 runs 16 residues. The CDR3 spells CASSYRAGEDKNSQYF. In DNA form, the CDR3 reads TGTGCCAGCAGTTACCGGGCTGGGGAGGACAAAAACAGTCAGTACTTC.

The CDR3 DNA sequence: TGTGCCAGCAGCCCCGCGGCCCTCTCCGGGAGGGCCGGGAGTACGCAGTATTTT. Translated: CASSPAALSGRAGSTQYF. V usage is TRBV9 and J usage is TRBJ2-3; 8 positions match TRBD2. Germline V gene data show CDR1 as SGDLS and CDR2 as YYNGEE. Unmatched junction bases numbered 21, after V lost 4 bases and J lost 8 bases. This CDR3 contains 18 residues.

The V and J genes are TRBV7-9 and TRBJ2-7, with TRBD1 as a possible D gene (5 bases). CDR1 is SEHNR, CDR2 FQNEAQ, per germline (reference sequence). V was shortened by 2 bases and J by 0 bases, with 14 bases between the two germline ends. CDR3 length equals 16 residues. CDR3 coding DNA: TGTGCCAGCAGCTTATTCTGGGCAGGGCTCTCCTACGAGCAGTACTTC. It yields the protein CASSLFWAGLSYEQYF.

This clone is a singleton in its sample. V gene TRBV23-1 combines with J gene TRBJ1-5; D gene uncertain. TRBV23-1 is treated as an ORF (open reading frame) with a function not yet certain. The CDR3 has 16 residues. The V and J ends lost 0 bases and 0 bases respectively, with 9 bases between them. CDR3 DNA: TGCGCCAGCAGTCAATCGGGCCCACTTAGCAATCAGCCCCAGCATTTT. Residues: CASSQSGPLSNQPQHF.

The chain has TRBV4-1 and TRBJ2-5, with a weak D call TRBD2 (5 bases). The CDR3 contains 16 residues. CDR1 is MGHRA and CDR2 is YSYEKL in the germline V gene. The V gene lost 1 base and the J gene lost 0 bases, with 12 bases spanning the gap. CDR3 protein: CASSQVGISNQETQYF. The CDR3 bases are TGCGCCAGCAGCCAAGTCGGGATCTCCAACCAAGAGACCCAGTACTTC.

CDR3: CASSVGAWGVNEQFF. For the CDR3, the DNA is TGTGCCAGCAGCGTAGGGGCCTGGGGGGTTAATGAGCAGTTCTTC. The V gene is TRBV9, the J gene TRBJ2-1; TRBD2 is a possible D gene (6 bases). The V gene lost 0 bases and the J gene lost 7 bases, with 14 bases spanning the gap. CDR3 length equals 15 residues. The V gene's germline CDR1 is SGDLS and CDR2 YYNGEE.

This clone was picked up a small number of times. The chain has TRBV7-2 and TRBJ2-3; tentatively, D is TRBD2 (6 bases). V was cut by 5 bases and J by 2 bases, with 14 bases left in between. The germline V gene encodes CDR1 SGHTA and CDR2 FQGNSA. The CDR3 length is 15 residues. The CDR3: CASSPLGLITDTQYF. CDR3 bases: TGTGCCAGCAGCCCCCTGGGACTGATCACAGATACGCAGTATTTT.

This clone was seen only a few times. This chain's CDR3 is CASSLELSGTKNTGELFF. CDR3 sequence (DNA): TGTGCCAGCAGCTTAGAATTGTCCGGGACAAAGAACACCGGGGAGCTGTTTTTT. V is TRBV13 and J is TRBJ2-2, with a tentative D call TRBD1 (6 bases). This CDR3 spans 18 amino acids. Germline assignment: CDR1 PRHDT and CDR2 FYEKMQ (reference sequence). Trimming stripped 1 base from V and 1 base from J, with 16 bases between.

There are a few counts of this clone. Here the CDR3 DNA reads TGTGCCAGCAGCCAGCTGGGGGCGGGAGTATTCAATGAGCAGTTCTTC. Protein product: CASSQLGAGVFNEQFF. The genes are TRBV14 and TRBJ2-1; the D gene is possibly TRBD2 (7 bases). V was clipped by 3 bases and J by 6 bases, with 18 bases between them. Germline CDR1 SGHDN, CDR2 FVKESK. The CDR3 covers 16 residues.

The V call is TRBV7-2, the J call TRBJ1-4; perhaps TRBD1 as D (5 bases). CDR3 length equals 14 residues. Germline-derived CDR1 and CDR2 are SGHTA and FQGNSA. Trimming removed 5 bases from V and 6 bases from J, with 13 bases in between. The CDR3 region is CASSLDRYDEKLFF. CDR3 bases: TGTGCCAGCAGCCTCGACAGATATGATGAAAAACTGTTTTTT.

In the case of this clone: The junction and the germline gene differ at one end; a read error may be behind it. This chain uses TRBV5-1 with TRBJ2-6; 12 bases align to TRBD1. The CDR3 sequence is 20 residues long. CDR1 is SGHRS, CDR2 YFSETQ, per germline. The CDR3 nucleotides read TGCGCCAGCTCGCGACTCTTACCGGGACAGGGGGCGCCCGGGGCCAACGGCCTGACTTTC. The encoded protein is CASSRLLPGQGAPGANGLTF.